This T cell receptor beta chain was sequenced during a study of PD-L1 blockade in urothelial cancer. Only in-frame clones appear in the TCRdb table, and some are missing; sequencing was by immunoSEQ multiplex PCR. Of under 130,000 clones in the sample, approximately 86% were seen once. The junction had 15 bases not matched to a gene; V was cut back by 7 bases and J by 7 bases. The V gene's germline CDR1 is SGHDT and CDR2 YYEEEE. The CDR3 totals 15 residues. Pretreatment and on-treatment blood mononuclear cell samples were taken, totaling between 1 and 8 time points per patient. The sequencing used PBMCs, collected around atezolizumab (anti-PD-L1) treatment. The chain combines TRBV5-6 with TRBJ1-2; 8 bases agree with TRBD1. The sequence came from a man aged 50-60 years with urothelial cancer. CDR3 DNA sequence: TGTGCCAGCCGCCGGAAACCTCAGGGGGCGCTTGGCTACACCTTC. Amino acid sequence: CASRRKPQGALGYTF.